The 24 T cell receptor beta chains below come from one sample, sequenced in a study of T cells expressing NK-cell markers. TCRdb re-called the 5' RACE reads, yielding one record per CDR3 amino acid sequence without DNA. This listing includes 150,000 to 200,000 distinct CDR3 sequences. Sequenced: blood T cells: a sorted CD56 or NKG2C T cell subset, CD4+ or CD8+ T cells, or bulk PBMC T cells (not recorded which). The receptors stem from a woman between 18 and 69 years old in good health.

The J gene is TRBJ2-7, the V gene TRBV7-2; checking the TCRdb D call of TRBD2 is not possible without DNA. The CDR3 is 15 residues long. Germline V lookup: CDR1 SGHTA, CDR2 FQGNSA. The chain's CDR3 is CASSLRREATYEQYF.

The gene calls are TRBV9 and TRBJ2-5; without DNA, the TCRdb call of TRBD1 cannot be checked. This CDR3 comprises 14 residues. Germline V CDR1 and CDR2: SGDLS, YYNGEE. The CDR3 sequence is CASSIGTVQETQYF. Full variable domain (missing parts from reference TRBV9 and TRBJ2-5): DSGVTQTPKHLITATGQRVTLRCSPRSGDLSVYWYQQSLDQGLQFLIQYYNGEERAKGNILERFSAQQFPDLHSELNLSSLELGDSALYFCASSIGTVQETQYFGPGTRLLVL.

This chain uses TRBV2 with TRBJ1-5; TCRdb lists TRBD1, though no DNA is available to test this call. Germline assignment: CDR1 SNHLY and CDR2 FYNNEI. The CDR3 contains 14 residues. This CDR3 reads CASSYDRDGQPQHF.

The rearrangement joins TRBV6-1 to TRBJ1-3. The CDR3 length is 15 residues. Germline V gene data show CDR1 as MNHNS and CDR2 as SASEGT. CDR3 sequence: CASSEGRDGADTIYF.

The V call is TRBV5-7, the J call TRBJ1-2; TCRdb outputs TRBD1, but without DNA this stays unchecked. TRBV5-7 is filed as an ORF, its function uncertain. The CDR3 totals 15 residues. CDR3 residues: CASSFPRLANYGYTF.

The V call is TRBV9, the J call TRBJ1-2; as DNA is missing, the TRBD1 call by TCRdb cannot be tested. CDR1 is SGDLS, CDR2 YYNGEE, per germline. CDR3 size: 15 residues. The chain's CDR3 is CASSVGAGGNYGYTF.

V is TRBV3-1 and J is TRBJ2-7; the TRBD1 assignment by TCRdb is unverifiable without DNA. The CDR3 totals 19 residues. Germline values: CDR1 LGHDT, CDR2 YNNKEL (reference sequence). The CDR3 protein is CASSQDYVPGQLSSYEQYF.

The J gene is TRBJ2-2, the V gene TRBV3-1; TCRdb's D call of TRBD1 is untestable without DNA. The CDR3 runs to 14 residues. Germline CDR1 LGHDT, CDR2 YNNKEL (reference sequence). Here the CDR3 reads CASSEGGAAGELFF.

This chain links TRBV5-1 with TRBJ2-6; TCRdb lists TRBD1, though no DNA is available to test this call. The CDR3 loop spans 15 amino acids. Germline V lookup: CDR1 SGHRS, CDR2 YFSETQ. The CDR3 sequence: CASSLTGNGANVLTF.

This CDR3 is CASSHGLAGVTGELFF. This chain joins TRBV4-1 and TRBJ2-2; the D call of TRBD2 rests on TCRdb alone, since no DNA is present to check it. The CDR3 contains 16 residues. The germline V gene has CDR1 MGHRA and CDR2 YSYEKL.

CDR3 amino acids: CASSSSTGTGGLTNEQFF. V and J are TRBV7-8 and TRBJ2-1; TCRdb returns TRBD1, unconfirmable since there is no DNA. The length of the CDR3 is 18 residues. Germline loops: CDR1 SGHVS, CDR2 FQNEAQ.

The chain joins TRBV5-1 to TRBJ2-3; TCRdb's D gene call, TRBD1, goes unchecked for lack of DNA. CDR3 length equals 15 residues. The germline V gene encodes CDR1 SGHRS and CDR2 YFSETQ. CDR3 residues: CASSSTPGGVDTQYF.

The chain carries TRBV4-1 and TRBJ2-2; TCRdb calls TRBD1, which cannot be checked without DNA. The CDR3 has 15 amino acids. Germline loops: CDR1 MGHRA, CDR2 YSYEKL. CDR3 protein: CASSAPRRGGRELFF.

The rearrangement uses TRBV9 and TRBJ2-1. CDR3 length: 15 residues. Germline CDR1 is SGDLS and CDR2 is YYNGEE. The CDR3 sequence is CASSVSGASYNEQFF. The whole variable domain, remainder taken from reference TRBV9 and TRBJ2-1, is DSGVTQTPKHLITATGQRVTLRCSPRSGDLSVYWYQQSLDQGLQFLIQYYNGEERAKGNILERFSAQQFPDLHSELNLSSLELGDSALYFCASSVSGASYNEQFFGPGTRLTVL.

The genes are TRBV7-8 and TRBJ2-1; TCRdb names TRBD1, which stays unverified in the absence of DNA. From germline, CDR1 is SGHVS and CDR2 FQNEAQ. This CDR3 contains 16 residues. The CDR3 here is CASSLATGLSYNEQFF. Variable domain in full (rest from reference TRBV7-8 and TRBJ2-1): GAGVSQSPRYKVAKRGQDVALRCDPISGHVSLFWYQQALGQGPEFLTYFQNEAQLDKSGLPSDRFFAERPEGSVSTLKIQRTQQEDSAVYLCASSLATGLSYNEQFFGPGTRLTVL.

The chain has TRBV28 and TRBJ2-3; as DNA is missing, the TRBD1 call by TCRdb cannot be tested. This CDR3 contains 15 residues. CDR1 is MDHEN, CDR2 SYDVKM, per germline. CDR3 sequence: CASSKTGSLADTQYF. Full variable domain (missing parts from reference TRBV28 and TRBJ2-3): DVKVTQSSRYLVKRTGEKVFLECVQDMDHENMFWYRQDPGLGLRLIYFSYDVKMKEKGDIPEGYSVSREKKERFSLILESASTNQTSMYLCASSKTGSLADTQYFGPGTRLTVL.

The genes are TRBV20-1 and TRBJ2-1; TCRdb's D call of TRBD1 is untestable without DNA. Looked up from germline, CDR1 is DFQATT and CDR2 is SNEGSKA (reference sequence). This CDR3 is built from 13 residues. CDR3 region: CSADRDGGNEQFF.

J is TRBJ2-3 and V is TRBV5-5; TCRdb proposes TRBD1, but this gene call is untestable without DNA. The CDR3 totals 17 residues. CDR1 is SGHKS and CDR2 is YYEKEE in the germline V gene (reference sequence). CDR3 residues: CASSPTGDRGVTDTQYF.

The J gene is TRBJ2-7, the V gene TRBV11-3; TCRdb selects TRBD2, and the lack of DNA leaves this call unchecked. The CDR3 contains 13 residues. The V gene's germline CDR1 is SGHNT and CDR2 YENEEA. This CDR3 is CASSLFSGYEQYF.

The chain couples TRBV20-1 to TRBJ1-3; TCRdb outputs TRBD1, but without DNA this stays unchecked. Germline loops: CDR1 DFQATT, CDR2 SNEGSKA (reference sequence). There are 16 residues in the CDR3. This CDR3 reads CSARGGGLSSGNTIYF.

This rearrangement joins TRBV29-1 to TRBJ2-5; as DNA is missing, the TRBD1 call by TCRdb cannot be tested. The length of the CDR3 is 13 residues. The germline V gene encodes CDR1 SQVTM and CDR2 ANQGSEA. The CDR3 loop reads CSGEQGARETQYF.

The CDR3 here is CAWTYSGNTIYF. The chain employs TRBV30 and TRBJ1-3. The germline V gene has CDR1 GTSNPN and CDR2 SVGIG (reference sequence). This CDR3 is built from 12 residues.

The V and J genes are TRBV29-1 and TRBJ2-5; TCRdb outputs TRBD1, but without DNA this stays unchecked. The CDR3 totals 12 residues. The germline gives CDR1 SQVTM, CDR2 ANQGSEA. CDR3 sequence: CSDRTGGKTQYF. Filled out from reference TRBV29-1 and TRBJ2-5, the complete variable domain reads SAVISQKPSRDICQRGTSLTIQCQVDSQVTMMFWYRQQPGQSLTLIATANQGSEATYESGFVIDKFPISRPNLTFSTLTVSNMSPEDSSIYLCSDRTGGKTQYFGPGTRLLVL.

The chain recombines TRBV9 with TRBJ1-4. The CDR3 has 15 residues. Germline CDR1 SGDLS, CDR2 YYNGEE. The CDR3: CASSVDQVTGEKLFF.